The next 11 T cell receptor beta chains were all read from a single sample in a study of response to subunit inactivated influenza vaccine. TCRdb re-derived calls from the RT-PCR reads in MiXCR, one entry per CDR3 protein. The repertoire includes about 580,000 distinct CDR3 sequences, less than 15% of them detected once, and around 10% sits in the top ten. The sequences come from PBMCs from blood, collected about 12 days after vaccination. These receptors were collected from a man aged 50-60 years who received an inactivated influenza vaccine.

Only a few counts were recorded for this clonotype. The CDR3 region is CASSSPRLAATGELFF. As DNA, the CDR3 is TGTGCCAGCAGTTCCCCAAGGCTAGCGGCCACCGGGGAGCTGTTTTTT. This chain joins TRBV6-2 or TRBV6-3 and TRBJ2-2; 7 bases map to TRBD2. The ends lost 4 bases at V and 4 bases at J; junction bases unmatched: 9. Germline loops: CDR1 MNHEY, CDR2 SVGEGT. The CDR3 spans 16 residues.

This clonotype was seen once. The rearrangement uses TRBV20-1 and TRBJ1-1; D is uncertain. This CDR3 contains 13 residues. V lost 1 base to trimming and J lost 1 base, with 7 bases between them. Germline assignment: CDR1 DFQATT and CDR2 SNEGSKA (reference sequence). CDR3 residues: CSARANTNTEAFF. CDR3 nucleotides: TGCAGTGCTAGAGCGAACACGAACACTGAAGCTTTCTTT.

The chain couples TRBV28 to TRBJ2-3; D gene uncertain. The CDR3 covers 15 residues. The germline gives CDR1 MDHEN, CDR2 SYDVKM. The germline V and J ends were trimmed by 5 bases and 4 bases, with 16 bases remaining between them. In nucleotides, the CDR3 is TGTGCCAGCAGTCCTAACTCGCCACCGTCAGATACGCAGTATTTT. Protein sequence: CASSPNSPPSDTQYF.

This clonotype was seen a few times. The chain recombines TRBV7-2 with TRBJ2-1; unclear D gene. The CDR3 totals 15 residues. Germline V gene lookup returns CDR1 SGHTA and CDR2 FQGNSA. Trimming took off 5 bases at V and 0 bases at J, with 11 bases between the two ends. The CDR3 region has the DNA TGTGCCAGCAGCGGGTCACCTAGCTCCTACAATGAGCAGTTCTTC. As protein: CASSGSPSSYNEQFF.

In this sample, this clonotype turned up a few times. The genes are TRBV12-3 or TRBV12-4 and TRBJ2-2; D is unclear. The V end lost 3 bases, the J end lost 0 bases, and 8 bases lay between the germline ends. CDR3 length equals 15 residues. For the CDR3, the DNA is TGTGCCAGCAGTTTCTTCGGGTCGAACACCGGGGAGCTGTTTTTT. Translating gives CASSFFGSNTGELFF.

The V call is TRBV5-1, the J call TRBJ2-3; maybe TRBD2 (6 bases). There are 15 residues in the CDR3. CDR1 and CDR2 from the germline V gene are SGHRS and YFSETQ. V lost 3 bases and J 4 bases, leaving 15 bases between the germline ends. As DNA, the CDR3 is TGCGCCAGCAGCTCCAGCGGGCTCAAGGCAGATACGCAGTATTTT. Translated: CASSSSGLKADTQYF. Full variable domain (missing parts from reference TRBV5-1 and TRBJ2-3): KAGVTQTPRYLIKTRGQQVTLSCSPISGHRSVSWYQQTPGQGLQFLFEYFSETQRNKGNFPGRFSGRQFSNSRSEMNVSTLELGDSALYLCASSSSGLKADTQYFGPGTRLTVL.

This clonotype has just a few counts. V usage is TRBV20-1 and J usage is TRBJ2-7, with 9 bases identical to TRBD1. Trimming at V came to 3 bases and at J to 2 bases, leaving 8 bases not matched to a gene. CDR1 and CDR2 (germline): DFQATT, SNEGSKA (reference sequence). CDR3 length equals 15 residues. The CDR3 region has the DNA TGCAGTGCTAGTTTGTTTGGACAGGGGCCCTACGAGCAGTACTTC. This codes for CSASLFGQGPYEQYF.

This clonotype occurred a few times. The chain links TRBV6-5 to TRBJ2-3; D gene uncertain. The CDR3 is made up of 12 amino acids. The V end was cut by 6 bases, the J end by 6 bases, with 10 bases between. Germline CDR1 is MNHEY and CDR2 is SVGAGI. The DNA for the CDR3 is TGTGCCAGCAGGGGATTTAGCGATACGCAGTATTTT. Encoded protein: CASRGFSDTQYF.

The CDR3 here is CAIRNRQTSSYEQYF. CDR3 in DNA: TGTGCCATCAGGAACCGACAGACGAGCTCCTACGAGCAGTACTTC. This chain connects TRBV10-3 to TRBJ2-7; possibly TRBD1 for D (5 bases). The germline V gene has CDR1 ENHRY and CDR2 SYGVKD. The V end was cut by 6 bases, the J end by 0 bases, with 15 bases between. The CDR3 loop spans 15 amino acids.

This clonotype came up many times. V usage is TRBV27 and J usage is TRBJ2-2, with 8 bases lining up with TRBD1. The ends lost 5 bases at V and 3 bases at J; junction bases unmatched: 5. The CDR3 is 15 residues long. Germline V gene data show CDR1 as MNHEY and CDR2 as SMNVEV (reference sequence). CDR3 sequence: CASSVDRVDTGELFF. The CDR3 DNA reads as TGTGCCAGCAGTGTGGACAGGGTGGACACCGGGGAGCTGTTTTTT.

The V and J genes are TRBV10-3 and TRBJ2-3, with 7 bases identical to TRBD2. The CDR3 consists of 21 residues. The germline CDR1 and CDR2 sequences are ENHRY and SYGVKD. J gave up 0 bases and V 2 bases, and 20 bases lay outside the gene matches. For the CDR3, the DNA is TGTGCCATCAGTGAGGGGAGCCTAGCGGCATACACGAAAACTAGCACAGATACGCAGTATTTT. Its translation: CAISEGSLAAYTKTSTDTQYF.